These 16 T cell receptor beta chains share one sample of origin, sequenced in a study of blood T cell repertoires in COVID-19. The repertoire was sequenced with immunoSEQ multiplex PCR; TCRdb's copy has only in-frame clones and lacks some. In the table there are about 100,000 clones, approximately 86% of which are singletons. Specimen: peripheral blood. Every receptor here comes from an elderly man with active or convalescent COVID-19.

The V and J genes are TRBV9 and TRBJ2-3; 9 bases line up with TRBD1. Germline CDR1 reads SGDLS; CDR2 reads YYNGEE. V dropped 3 bases and J dropped 4; count of bases not matched to a gene: 6. This CDR3 region has 15 residues. CDR3 in amino acids: CASSGGTGWADTQYF. CDR3 sequence (DNA): TGTGCCAGCAGCGGGGGGACAGGGTGGGCAGATACGCAGTATTTT.

The rearrangement uses TRBV19 and TRBJ2-1, with 8 bases lining up with TRBD2. CDR1 and CDR2 (germline): LNHDA, SQIVND (reference sequence). The CDR3 covers 16 residues. Trimming removed 5 bases from V and 4 bases from J; junction bases left unmatched: 10. For the CDR3, the DNA is TGTGCCAGTAGTTGGACTAGCCGGCTACGTTACAATGAGCAGTTCTTC. It encodes CASSWTSRLRYNEQFF.

The V call is TRBV28, the J call TRBJ2-5; D perhaps matches TRBD1 (6 bases). From germline, CDR1 is MDHEN and CDR2 SYDVKM. The CDR3 contains 16 residues. Trimming shortened V by 5 bases and J by 9 bases, and 25 bases separated the two germline ends. CDR3 sequence reads: CASSPVGRGTVAAQYF. DNA of the CDR3: TGTGCCAGCAGTCCGGTGGGCAGGGGCACAGTGGCGGCCCAGTACTTC.

A few counts support this clone. The chain has TRBV12-5 and TRBJ2-3; no reliable D call. Trimming removed 0 bases from V and 0 bases from J, with 10 bases in between. Looked up from germline, CDR1 is LGHNT and CDR2 is FRNRAP. The CDR3 loop spans 16 amino acids. The CDR3 nucleotides are TGTGCTAGTGGTTTGGTCCCCTACGGGAGCACAGATACGCAGTATTTT. Translating it yields CASGLVPYGSTDTQYF. The full variable domain, in which reference TRBV12-5 and TRBJ2-3 provide the parts outside the CDR3, is DARVTQTPRHKVTEMGQEVTMRCQPILGHNTVFWYRQTMMQGLELLAYFRNRAPLDDSGMPKDRFSAEMPDATLATLKIQPSEPRDSAVYFCASGLVPYGSTDTQYFGPGTRLTVL.

The chain carries TRBV7-2 and TRBJ1-1, with a possible D match to TRBD1 (5 bases). The CDR3 runs 17 residues. Germline lookup yields CDR1 SGHTA and CDR2 FQGNSA. The V and J ends lost 5 bases and 7 bases respectively, with 26 bases between them. CDR3 bases: TGTGCCAGCAGCCTCAGGGATACTGGGCTCGTTGGGGATGAAGCTTTCTTT. Protein: CASSLRDTGLVGDEAFF.

The CDR3 region has the DNA TGTGCCAGCAGCCAAGAAACACTAGTTTCCAAAAACATTCAGTACTTC. Translated, it gives CASSQETLVSKNIQYF. The rearrangement joins TRBV3-1 (or the pseudogene TRBV3-2) to TRBJ2-4, with D possibly TRBD2 on 5 matching bases. The CDR3 is 16 amino acids. V dropped 0 bases and J dropped 2 bases, with 11 bases sitting between them. The germline gives CDR1 LGHDT, CDR2 YNNKEL (reference sequence).

The gene calls are TRBV4-1 and TRBJ2-5, with D unclear. Trimming stripped 1 base from V and 3 bases from J, with 6 bases between. The germline gives CDR1 MGHRA, CDR2 YSYEKL. The CDR3 spans 13 residues. CDR3 sequence: CASSQGRKETQYF. The CDR3 coding sequence is TGCGCCAGCAGCCAAGGGAGAAAAGAGACCCAGTACTTC.

The V and J genes are TRBV3-1 (or the pseudogene TRBV3-2) and TRBJ2-1; tentatively, D is TRBD1 (6 bases). From germline, CDR1 is LGHDT and CDR2 YNNKEL (reference sequence). The CDR3 is 15 residues long. V was trimmed by 1 base and J by 0 bases, leaving 7 bases between them. The DNA for the CDR3 is TGTGCCAGCAGCCAAGCGACAGGCTCCTACAATGAGCAGTTCTTC. It codes for CASSQATGSYNEQFF.

J is TRBJ1-4 and V is TRBV24-1; TRBD1 is a possible D gene (6 bases). Trimming took off 5 bases at V and 8 bases at J, with 11 bases between the two ends. Germline-derived CDR1 and CDR2 are KGHDR and SFDVKD. CDR3 size: 13 residues. CDR3 residues: CATSGAGDEKLFF. CDR3 DNA: TGTGCCACCAGTGGGGCAGGGGACGAAAAACTGTTTTTT.

The CDR3 DNA sequence: TGTGCCAGCAGCGTACAGGGATTAGACACCATATATTTT. This encodes CASSVQGLDTIYF. The chain couples TRBV7-9 to TRBJ1-3; tentative D call: TRBD1 (6 bases). The CDR3 is made up of 13 amino acids. The V gene lost 5 bases and the J gene lost 8 bases, with 13 bases spanning the gap. Germline CDR1 reads SEHNR; CDR2 reads FQNEAQ (reference sequence).

The rearrangement joins TRBV12-2 to TRBJ2-1; the table calls TRBD2, which could not be checked here. TRBV12-2 has pseudogene status. CDR3 length: 16 residues. The CDR3 spells CASRLGTGEANNEQFF. The DNA for the CDR3 is TGTGCAAGTCGCTTAGGAACGGGGGAGGCGAACAATGAGCAGTTCTTC.

The chain recombines TRBV24-1 with TRBJ2-3; maybe TRBD1 (5 bases). Trimming took off 5 bases at V and 3 bases at J, with 20 bases between the two ends. Per the germline V gene, CDR1 is KGHDR and CDR2 is SFDVKD. The CDR3 spans 17 residues. As DNA, the CDR3 is TGTGCCACCAGTGGTGCAGGGCCTACGGTTGGGACAGATACGCAGTATTTT. Amino acids: CATSGAGPTVGTDTQYF.

This clone was recorded only once. The chain combines TRBV28 with TRBJ1-2, with TRBD1 matching over 10 bases. V shed 3 bases, J shed 8 bases, and the junction held 12 bases outside the gene matches. Germline V gene lookup returns CDR1 MDHEN and CDR2 SYDVKM. The CDR3 runs to 16 residues. The CDR3: CASSFSGQGLGWGYTF. CDR3 nucleotide sequence: TGTGCCAGCAGTTTCTCGGGACAGGGGCTCGGCTGGGGCTACACCTTC.

The chain joins TRBV28 to TRBJ1-2; 11 positions agree with TRBD1. The CDR3 is 15 amino acids. V lost 4 bases and J lost 4; bases outside the gene matches: 5. Germline V gene data show CDR1 as MDHEN and CDR2 as SYDVKM. The CDR3, as DNA: TGTGCCAGCAGTTCTGGACAGGGGGCGTTCTATGGCTACACCTTC. Translated: CASSSGQGAFYGYTF.

V usage is TRBV7-2 and J usage is TRBJ2-7; 9 positions match TRBD2. This CDR3 is built from 14 residues. Germline lookup yields CDR1 SGHTA and CDR2 FQGNSA. J was trimmed by 6 bases and V by 0 bases; bases with no gene match: 3. The CDR3 loop reads CASSLAPSGAEQYF. The CDR3 DNA follows: TGTGCCAGCAGCTTAGCTCCTAGCGGGGCCGAGCAGTACTTC.

The CDR3 DNA sequence: TGTGCCAGCAGTTCCCGGACAGATGGCTACACCTTC. Amino acid sequence: CASSSRTDGYTF. The chain couples TRBV28 to TRBJ1-2; D perhaps matches TRBD1 (6 bases). The V end was cut by 4 bases, the J end by 6 bases, with 9 bases between. The germline V gene has CDR1 MDHEN and CDR2 SYDVKM. This CDR3 contains 12 residues.